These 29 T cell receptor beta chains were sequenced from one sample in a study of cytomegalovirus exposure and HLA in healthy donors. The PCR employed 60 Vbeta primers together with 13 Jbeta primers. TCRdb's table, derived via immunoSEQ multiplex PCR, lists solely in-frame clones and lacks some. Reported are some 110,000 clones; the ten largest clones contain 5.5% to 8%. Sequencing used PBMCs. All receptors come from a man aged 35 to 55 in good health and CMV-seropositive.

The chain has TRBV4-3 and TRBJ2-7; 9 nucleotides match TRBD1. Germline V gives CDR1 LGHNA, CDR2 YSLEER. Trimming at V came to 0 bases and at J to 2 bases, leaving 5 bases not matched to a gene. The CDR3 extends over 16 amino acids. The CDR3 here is CASSQDLRTGAYEQYF. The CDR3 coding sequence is TGCGCCAGCAGCCAAGATCTCAGGACAGGGGCCTACGAGCAGTACTTC.

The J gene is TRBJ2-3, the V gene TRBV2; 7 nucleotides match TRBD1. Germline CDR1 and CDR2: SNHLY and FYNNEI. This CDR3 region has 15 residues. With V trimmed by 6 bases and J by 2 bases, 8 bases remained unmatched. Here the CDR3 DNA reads TGTGCCAGCAGCTACAACAGGGGTTTCACAGATACGCAGTATTTT. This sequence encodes CASSYNRGFTDTQYF.

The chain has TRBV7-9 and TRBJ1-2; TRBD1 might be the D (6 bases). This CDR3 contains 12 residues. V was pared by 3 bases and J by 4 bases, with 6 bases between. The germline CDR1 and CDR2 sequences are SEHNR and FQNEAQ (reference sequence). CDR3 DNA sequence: TGTGCCAGCAGCTTGGACAGCTATGGCTACACCTTC. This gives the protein CASSLDSYGYTF.

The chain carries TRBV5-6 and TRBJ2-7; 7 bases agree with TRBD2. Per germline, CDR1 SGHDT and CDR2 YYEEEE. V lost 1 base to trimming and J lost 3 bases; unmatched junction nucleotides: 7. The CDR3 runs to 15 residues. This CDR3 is CASSLFPREDYEQYF. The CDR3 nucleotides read TGTGCCAGCAGCTTGTTCCCCCGGGAGGACTACGAGCAGTACTTC.

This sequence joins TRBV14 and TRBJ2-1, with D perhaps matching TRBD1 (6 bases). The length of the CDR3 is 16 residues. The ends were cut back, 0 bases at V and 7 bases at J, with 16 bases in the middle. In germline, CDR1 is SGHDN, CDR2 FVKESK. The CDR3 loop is CASSQDTFRGRNEQFF. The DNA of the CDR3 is TGTGCCAGCAGCCAAGATACCTTCAGGGGTAGGAATGAGCAGTTCTTC.

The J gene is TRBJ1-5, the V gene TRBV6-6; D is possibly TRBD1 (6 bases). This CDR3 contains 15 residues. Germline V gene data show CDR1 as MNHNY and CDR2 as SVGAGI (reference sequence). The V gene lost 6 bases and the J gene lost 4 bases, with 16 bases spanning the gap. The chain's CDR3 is CASRPSGDRNQPQHF. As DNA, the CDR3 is TGTGCCAGCAGGCCCTCAGGGGATCGGAATCAGCCCCAGCATTTT.

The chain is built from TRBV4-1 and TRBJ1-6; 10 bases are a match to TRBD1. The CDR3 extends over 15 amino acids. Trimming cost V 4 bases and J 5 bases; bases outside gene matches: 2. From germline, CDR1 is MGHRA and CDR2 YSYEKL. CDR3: CASSRGQGNNSPLHF. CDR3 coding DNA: TGCGCCAGCAGCCGGGGACAGGGGAATAATTCACCCCTCCACTTT.

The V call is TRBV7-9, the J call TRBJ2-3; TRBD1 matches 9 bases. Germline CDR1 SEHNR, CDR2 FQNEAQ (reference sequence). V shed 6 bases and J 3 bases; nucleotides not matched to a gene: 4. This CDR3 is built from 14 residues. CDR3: CASRGQGLTDTQYF. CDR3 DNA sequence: TGTGCCAGCAGAGGACAGGGGCTAACAGATACGCAGTATTTT. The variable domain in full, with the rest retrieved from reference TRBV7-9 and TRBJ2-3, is DTGVSQNPRHKITKRGQNVTFRCDPISEHNRLYWYRQTLGQGPEFLTYFQNEAQLEKSRLLSDRFSAERPKGSFSTLEIQRTEQGDSAMYLCASRGQGLTDTQYFGPGTRLTVL.

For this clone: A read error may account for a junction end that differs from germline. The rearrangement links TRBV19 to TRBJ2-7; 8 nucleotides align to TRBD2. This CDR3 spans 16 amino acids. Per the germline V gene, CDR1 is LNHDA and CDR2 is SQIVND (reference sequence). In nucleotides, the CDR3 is TGTGCCAATAGTCTTGGGGGAGCGGGAGACACCTACGAGCAGTACTTC. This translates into CANSLGGAGDTYEQYF.

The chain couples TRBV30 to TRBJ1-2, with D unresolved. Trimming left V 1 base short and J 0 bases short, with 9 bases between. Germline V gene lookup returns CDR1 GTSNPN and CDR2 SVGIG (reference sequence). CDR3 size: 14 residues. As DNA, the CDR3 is TGTGCCTGGAGTGGGGAGGGTTCTAACTATGGCTACACCTTC. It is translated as CAWSGEGSNYGYTF. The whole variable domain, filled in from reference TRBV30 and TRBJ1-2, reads SQTIHQWPATLVQPVGSPLSLECTVEGTSNPNLYWYRQAAGRGLQLLFYSVGIGQISSEVPQNLSASRPQDRQFILSSKKLLLSDSGFYLCAWSGEGSNYGYTFGSGTRLTVV.

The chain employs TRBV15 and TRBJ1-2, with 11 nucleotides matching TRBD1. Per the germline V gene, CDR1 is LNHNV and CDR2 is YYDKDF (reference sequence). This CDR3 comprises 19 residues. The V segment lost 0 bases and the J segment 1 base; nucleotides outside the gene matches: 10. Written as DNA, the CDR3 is TGTGCCACCAGCAGAGATTCATCAGGACAGGGGGCGTTTAACTATGGCTACACCTTC. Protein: CATSRDSSGQGAFNYGYTF.

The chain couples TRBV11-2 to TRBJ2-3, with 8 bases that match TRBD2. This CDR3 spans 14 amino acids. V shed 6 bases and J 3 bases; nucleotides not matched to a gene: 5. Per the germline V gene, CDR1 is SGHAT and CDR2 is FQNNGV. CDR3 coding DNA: TGTGCCAGCAGTTCGAGCGGGAGAACAGATACGCAGTATTTT. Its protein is CASSSSGRTDTQYF.

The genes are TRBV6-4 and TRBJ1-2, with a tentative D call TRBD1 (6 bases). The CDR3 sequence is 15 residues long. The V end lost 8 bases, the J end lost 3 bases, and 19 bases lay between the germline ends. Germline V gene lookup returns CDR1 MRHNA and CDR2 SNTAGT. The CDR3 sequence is CASAPSDKGDYGYTF. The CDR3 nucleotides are TGTGCCAGCGCACCCTCCGATAAGGGGGACTATGGCTACACCTTC.

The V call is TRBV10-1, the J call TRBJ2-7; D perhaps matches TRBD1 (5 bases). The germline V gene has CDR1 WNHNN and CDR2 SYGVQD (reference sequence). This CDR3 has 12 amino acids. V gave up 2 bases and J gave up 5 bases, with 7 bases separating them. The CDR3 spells CASSEDSNEQYF. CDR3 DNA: TGCGCCAGCAGTGAGGACAGTAACGAGCAGTACTTC.

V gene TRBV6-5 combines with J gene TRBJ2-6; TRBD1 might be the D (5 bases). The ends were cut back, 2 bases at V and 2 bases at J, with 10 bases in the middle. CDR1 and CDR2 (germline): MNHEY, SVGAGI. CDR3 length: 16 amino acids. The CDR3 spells CASSYRGSAGANVLTF. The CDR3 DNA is TGTGCCAGCAGTTACAGGGGAAGTGCTGGGGCCAACGTCCTGACTTTC.

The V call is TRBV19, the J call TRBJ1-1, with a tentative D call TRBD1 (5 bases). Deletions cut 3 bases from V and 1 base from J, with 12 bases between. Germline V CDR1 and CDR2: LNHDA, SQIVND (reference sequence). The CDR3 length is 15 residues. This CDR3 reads CASSMGPRPNTEAFF. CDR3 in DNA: TGTGCCAGTAGTATGGGGCCGAGGCCGAACACTGAAGCTTTCTTT.

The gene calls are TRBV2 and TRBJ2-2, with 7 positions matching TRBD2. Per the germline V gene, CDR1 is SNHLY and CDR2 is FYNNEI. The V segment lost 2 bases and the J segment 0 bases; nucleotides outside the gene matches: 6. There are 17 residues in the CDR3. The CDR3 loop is CASSESRLAANTGELFF. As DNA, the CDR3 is TGTGCCAGCAGTGAATCCCGCCTAGCGGCGAACACCGGGGAGCTGTTTTTT.

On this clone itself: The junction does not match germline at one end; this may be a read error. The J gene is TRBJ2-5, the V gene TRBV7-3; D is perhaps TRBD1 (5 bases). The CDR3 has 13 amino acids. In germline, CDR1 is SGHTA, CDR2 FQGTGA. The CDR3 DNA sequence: TGTGCCAGCAGCTTAGACAGACAAGAGGCCCAGTACTTC. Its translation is CASSLDRQEAQYF.

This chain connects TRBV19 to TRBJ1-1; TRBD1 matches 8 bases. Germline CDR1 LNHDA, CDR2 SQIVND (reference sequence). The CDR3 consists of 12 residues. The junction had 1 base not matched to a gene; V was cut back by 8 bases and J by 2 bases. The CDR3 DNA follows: TGTGCCAGTGACAGGGGTAACACTGAAGCTTTCTTT. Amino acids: CASDRGNTEAFF.

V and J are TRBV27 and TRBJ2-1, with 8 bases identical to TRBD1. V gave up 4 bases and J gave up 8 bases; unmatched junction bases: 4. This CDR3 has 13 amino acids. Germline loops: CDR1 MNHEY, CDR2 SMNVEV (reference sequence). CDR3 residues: CASSSTGVDEQFF. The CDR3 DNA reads TGTGCCAGCAGTTCGACAGGGGTGGATGAGCAGTTCTTC.

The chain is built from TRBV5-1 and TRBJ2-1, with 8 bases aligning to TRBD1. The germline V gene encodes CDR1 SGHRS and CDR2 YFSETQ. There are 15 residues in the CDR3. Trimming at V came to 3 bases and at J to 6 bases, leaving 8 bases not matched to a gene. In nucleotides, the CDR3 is TGCGCCAGCAGCTCGTCCGGGACAGGTAGCAATGAGCAGTTCTTC. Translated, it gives CASSSSGTGSNEQFF.

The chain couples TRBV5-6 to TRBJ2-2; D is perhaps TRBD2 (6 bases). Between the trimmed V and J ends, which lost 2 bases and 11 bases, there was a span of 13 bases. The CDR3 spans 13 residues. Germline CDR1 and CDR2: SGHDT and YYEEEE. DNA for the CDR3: TGTGCCAGCAGCTTTCTAGAAGCGGGCGAGCTGTTTTTT. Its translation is CASSFLEAGELFF.

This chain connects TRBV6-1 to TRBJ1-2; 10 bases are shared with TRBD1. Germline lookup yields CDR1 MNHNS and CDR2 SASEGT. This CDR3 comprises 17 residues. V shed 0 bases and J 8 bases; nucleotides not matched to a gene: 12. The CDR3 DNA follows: TGTGCCAGCAGTGAAGCGCTTCTGGGGGGACAGGGGCAAGGCTACACCTTC. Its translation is CASSEALLGGQGQGYTF.

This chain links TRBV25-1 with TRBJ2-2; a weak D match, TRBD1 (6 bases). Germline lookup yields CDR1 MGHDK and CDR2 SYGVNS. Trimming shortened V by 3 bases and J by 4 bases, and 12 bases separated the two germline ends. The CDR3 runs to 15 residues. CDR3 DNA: TGTGCCAGCAGTGATTTTACAGGGCCCACCGGGGAGCTGTTTTTT. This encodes CASSDFTGPTGELFF. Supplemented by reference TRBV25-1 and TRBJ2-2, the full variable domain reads EADIYQTPRYLVIGTGKKITLECSQTMGHDKMYWYQQDPGMELHLIHYSYGVNSTEKGDLSSESTVSRIRTEHFPLTLESARPSHTSQYLCASSDFTGPTGELFFGEGSRLTVL.

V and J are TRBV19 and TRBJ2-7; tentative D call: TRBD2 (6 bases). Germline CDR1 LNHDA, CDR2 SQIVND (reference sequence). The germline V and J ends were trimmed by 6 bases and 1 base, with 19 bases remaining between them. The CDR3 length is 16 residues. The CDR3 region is CASRGKRTTQSYEQYF. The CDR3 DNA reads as TGTGCCAGTAGAGGGAAGCGGACTACCCAGTCCTACGAGCAGTACTTC.

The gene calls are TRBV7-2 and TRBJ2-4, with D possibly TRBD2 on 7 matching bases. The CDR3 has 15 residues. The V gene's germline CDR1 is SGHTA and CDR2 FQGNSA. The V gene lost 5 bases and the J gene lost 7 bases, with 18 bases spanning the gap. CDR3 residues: CASSARGGGLNIQYF. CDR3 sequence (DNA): TGTGCCAGCAGCGCCCGAGGGGGGGGCTTGAACATTCAGTACTTC.

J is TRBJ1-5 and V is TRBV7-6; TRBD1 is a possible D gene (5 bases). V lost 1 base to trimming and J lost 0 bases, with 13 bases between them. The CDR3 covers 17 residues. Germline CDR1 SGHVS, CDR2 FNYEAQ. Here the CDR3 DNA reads TGTGCCAGCAGCTTAGGGGAGGGAGGGGTTAGCAATCAGCCCCAGCATTTT. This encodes CASSLGEGGVSNQPQHF.

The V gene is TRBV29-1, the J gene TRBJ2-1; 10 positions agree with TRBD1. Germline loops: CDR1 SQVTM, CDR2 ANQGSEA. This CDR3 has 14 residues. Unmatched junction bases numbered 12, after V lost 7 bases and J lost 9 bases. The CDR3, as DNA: TGCAGCGCTACCGGGACAGGGGTTATGGGTGAGCAGTTCTTC. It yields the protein CSATGTGVMGEQFF.

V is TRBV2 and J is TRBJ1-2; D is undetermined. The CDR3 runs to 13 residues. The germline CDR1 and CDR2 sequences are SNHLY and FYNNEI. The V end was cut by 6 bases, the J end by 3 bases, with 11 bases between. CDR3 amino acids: CASRKSQDYGYTF. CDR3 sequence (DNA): TGTGCCAGCAGGAAGAGTCAAGACTATGGCTACACCTTC.